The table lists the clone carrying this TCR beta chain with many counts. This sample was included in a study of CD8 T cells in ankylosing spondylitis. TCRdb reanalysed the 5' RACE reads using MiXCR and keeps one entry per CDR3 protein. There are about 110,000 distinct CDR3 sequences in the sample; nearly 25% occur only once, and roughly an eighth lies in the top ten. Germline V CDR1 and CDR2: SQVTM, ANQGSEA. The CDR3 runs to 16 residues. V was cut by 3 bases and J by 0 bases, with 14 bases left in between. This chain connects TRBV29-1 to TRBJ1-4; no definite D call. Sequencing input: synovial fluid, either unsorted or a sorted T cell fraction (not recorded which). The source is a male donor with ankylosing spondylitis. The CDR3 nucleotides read TGCAGCGTTGAGTCTGCAGACCTTGCAACTAATGAAAAACTGTTTTTT. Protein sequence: CSVESADLATNEKLFF.